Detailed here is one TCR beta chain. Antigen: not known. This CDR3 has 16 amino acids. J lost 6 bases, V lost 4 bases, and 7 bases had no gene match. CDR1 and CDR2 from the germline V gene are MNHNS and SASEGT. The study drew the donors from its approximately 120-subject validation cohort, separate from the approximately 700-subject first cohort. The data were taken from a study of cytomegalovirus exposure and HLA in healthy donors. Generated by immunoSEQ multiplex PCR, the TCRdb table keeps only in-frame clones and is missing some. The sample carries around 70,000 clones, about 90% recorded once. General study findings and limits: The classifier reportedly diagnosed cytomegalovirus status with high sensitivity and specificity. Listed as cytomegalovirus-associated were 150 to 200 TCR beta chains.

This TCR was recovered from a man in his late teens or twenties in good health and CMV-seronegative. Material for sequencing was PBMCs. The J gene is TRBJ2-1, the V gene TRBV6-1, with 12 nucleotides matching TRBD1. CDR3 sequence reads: CASSGWDRGPSNEQFF. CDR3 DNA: TGTGCCAGCAGTGGTTGGGACAGGGGGCCCTCCAATGAGCAGTTCTTC.